This TCR beta chain was sequenced for a study of Graves' ophthalmopathy and Graves' hyperthyroidism. Using RNA transcripts, the TCR beta CDR3 regions were amplified. The first-round RT-PCR employed HTBI primers together with the Qiagen OneStep RT-PCR kit. A multiplex PCR was then performed as the second round. TCRdb used MiXCR to reprocess the multiplex PCR reads, holding one entry per CDR3 protein. This table holds 450,000 to 600,000 distinct CDR3 sequences, less than 40% found once. This clonotype was seen repeatedly, ten times or more. V dropped 4 bases and J dropped 2 bases, with 9 bases sitting between them. There are 13 residues in the CDR3. Germline CDR1 and CDR2: SGHVS and FQNEAQ.

The clonotype was recovered from an adult man with Graves' hyperthyroidism. The specimen was peripheral blood or thyroid tissue (not recorded which). The chain uses TRBV7-8 and TRBJ2-7, with D possibly being TRBD1 or TRBD2 (5 bases each). The CDR3 DNA is TGTGCCAGCAGCTCGGGACCCACCTACGAGCAGTACTTC. Its translation is CASSSGPTYEQYF. Looking up the rest from reference TRBV7-8 and TRBJ2-7 gives the full variable domain: GAGVSQSPRYKVAKRGQDVALRCDPISGHVSLFWYQQALGQGPEFLTYFQNEAQLDKSGLPSDRFFAERPEGSVSTLKIQRTQQEDSAVYLCASSSGPTYEQYFGPGTRLTVT.